The subject of this entry is one TCR beta chain. The data were obtained in a study of blood T cell repertoires in COVID-19. About the research overall: Samples taken during acute and convalescent COVID-19 were collected in the United States, Italy and Spain.

The data were produced by immunoSEQ multiplex PCR, yet TCRdb's version contains in-frame clones alone and is incomplete. The sample consists of about 280,000 clones, roughly 85% of them appearing once. There are 14 residues in the CDR3. The V gene lost 9 bases and the J gene lost 5 bases, with 16 bases spanning the gap. CDR1 and CDR2 (germline): KGHDR, SFDVKD. Input material: peripheral blood. The sequence came from a man aged 45-65 years with active or convalescent COVID-19. The V gene is TRBV24-1, the J gene TRBJ2-1, with D maybe TRBD2 (6 bases). The CDR3 is CATPPVRGHNEQFF. The CDR3 DNA follows: TGTGCCACCCCCCCGGTGCGGGGACACAATGAGCAGTTCTTC.